This T cell receptor (beta chain) came from a study of radiation and T cells in renal cell carcinoma. The treatment here: treatment-naive control, cytoreductive nephrectomy. The CDR3 has 16 residues. Germline CDR1 is LNHDA and CDR2 is SQIVND (reference sequence). V lost 6 bases and J lost 1, with 18 bases in between. The table lists this clone with a few counts. TCRdb's table, derived via immunoSEQ multiplex PCR, lists solely in-frame clones and lacks some. In the table there are 18,000 or so clones, about 61% of which are singletons. The chain is built from TRBV19 and TRBJ2-5, with D perhaps given as TRBD1 or TRBD2 (5 bases each). This clonotype was obtained from a man aged 45 to 65 with renal cell carcinoma. The sequenced sample was tumor tissue, obtained from a patient whose treatment was nephrectomy without radiotherapy. This CDR3 reads CASSRLYGAAQETQYF. The CDR3 coding sequence is TGTGCCAGTAGCCGCCTCTACGGGGCAGCCCAAGAGACCCAGTACTTC.